The 8 T cell receptor beta chains below all came from one sample that was sequenced in a study of CD8 T cells in acute hepatitis C reinfection (dated by TCRdb to about 2021). The intended sense of this specimen's time point label: naive CD8 control sorted from an acute-time-point sample. Receptors were amplified or captured by the immunoSEQ multiplex PCR assay. TCRdb took over this immuneACCESS table, retaining in-frame rearrangements with V and J assigned. Such tables are incomplete; in checked studies, under half of the missing clones stem from an unresolved V gene, and the remainder is unexplained. This sample holds 30,000 to 40,000 clones; 80% to 90% were observed only once. The ten largest clones represent approximately 10% of the sample. The sequenced sample was naive CD8+ T cells from PBMCs. Read against the paper, the sample's cell subset or site label means: sorted total naive CD45RO-negative CD8+ T cells. These receptors were taken from a young woman who spontaneously cleared hepatitis C infection.

This chain joins TRBV4-1 and TRBJ2-1; D might be TRBD2 (5 bases). Germline V CDR1 and CDR2: MGHRA, YSYEKL. The length of the CDR3 is 17 residues. The V gene lost 6 bases and the J gene lost 0 bases, with 18 bases spanning the gap. Here the CDR3 DNA reads TGCGCCAGCAGACGTACTTTGGGAGACCTCTCCTACAATGAGCAGTTCTTC. Protein: CASRRTLGDLSYNEQFF.

The chain couples TRBV2 to TRBJ2-5; 9 positions agree with TRBD1. CDR1 SNHLY and CDR2 FYNNEI come from the germline V gene. The CDR3 runs to 19 residues. V dropped 2 bases and J dropped 1; count of bases not matched to a gene: 14. The CDR3 region has the DNA TGTGCCAGCAGTGAATTCGGCACAGGGGGCGCCTTAGCCCAAGAGACCCAGTACTTC. Encoded protein: CASSEFGTGGALAQETQYF.

The chain combines TRBV7-6 with TRBJ2-1; a weak D match, TRBD2 (6 bases). Germline CDR1 is SGHVS and CDR2 is FNYEAQ. This CDR3 is 12 amino acids long. Trimming removed 3 bases at V and 10 bases at J, with 10 bases between. Here the CDR3 DNA reads TGTGCCAGCAGCTTTGACCGGGAGGAGCAGTTCTTC. This sequence encodes CASSFDREEQFF. Based on the CDR3 plus reference TRBV7-6 and TRBJ2-1, the full variable domain is GAGVSQSPRYKVTKRGQDVALRCDPISGHVSLYWYRQALGQGPEFLTYFNYEAQQDKSGLPNDRFSAERPEGSISTLTIQRTEQRDSAMYRCASSFDREEQFFGPGTRLTVL.

This chain uses TRBV6-5 with TRBJ1-2; possible D gene TRBD1, 6 bases. The CDR3 runs 13 residues. V lost 8 bases and J lost 4, with 14 bases in between. From germline, CDR1 is MNHEY and CDR2 SVGAGI. The CDR3 DNA follows: TGTGCCAGCGGGGGGGCCTTATTCTATGGCTACACCTTC. Translation gives CASGGALFYGYTF.

V is TRBV4-1 and J is TRBJ1-5; D is uncertain. The V end lost 5 bases, the J end lost 7 bases, and 15 bases lay between the germline ends. The CDR3 length is 14 residues. The germline CDR1 and CDR2 sequences are MGHRA and YSYEKL. In DNA form, the CDR3 reads TGCGCCAGCAGCAAGGACCCTCCGGGACAGCCCCAGCATTTT. It encodes CASSKDPPGQPQHF.

The chain combines TRBV2 with TRBJ2-3; the match to TRBD1 covers 8 bases. V dropped 2 bases and J dropped 6; count of bases not matched to a gene: 10. The CDR3 runs to 16 residues. In germline, CDR1 is SNHLY, CDR2 FYNNEI. In DNA form, the CDR3 reads TGTGCCAGCAGTGAATGGGGATTGACAGGGGCCGATACGCAGTATTTT. It encodes CASSEWGLTGADTQYF.

The chain carries TRBV2 and TRBJ2-1, with TRBD2 identical over 7 bases. Germline assignment: CDR1 SNHLY and CDR2 FYNNEI. The CDR3 is 14 residues long. The ends lost 4 bases at V and 0 bases at J; junction bases unmatched: 0. CDR3 sequence: CASSGLASYNEQFF. In nucleotides, the CDR3 is TGTGCCAGCAGTGGACTAGCCTCCTACAATGAGCAGTTCTTC. Filled out from reference TRBV2 and TRBJ2-1, the complete variable domain reads EPEVTQTPSHQVTQMGQEVILRCVPISNHLYFYWYRQILGQKVEFLVSFYNNEISEKSEIFDDQFSVERPDGSNFTLKIRSTKLEDSAMYFCASSGLASYNEQFFGPGTRLTVL.

V usage is TRBV9 and J usage is TRBJ1-5; no firm D call. The CDR3 extends over 15 amino acids. V was trimmed by 0 bases and J by 0 bases, leaving 7 bases between them. Germline-derived CDR1 and CDR2 are SGDLS and YYNGEE. The CDR3 DNA reads TGTGCCAGCAGCGTAGGAGCAAATAGCAATCAGCCCCAGCATTTT. Its protein is CASSVGANSNQPQHF.